A selection of T cell receptor beta chains follows, all from one sample in a study of shared clonotypes between healthy human individuals. Clones were sequenced by immunoSEQ multiplex PCR, and TCRdb holds only the in-frame ones, with some missing. Counted here are about 1,900,000 clones, around 96% occurring once; the ten biggest clones make up roughly 1%. What was sequenced was naive CD8+ T cells sorted from blood. The receptors here all came from a man between 18 and 29 years old in good health. Each CDR3 is given with its conserved first and last residue. Each record gives: V gene, J gene, clone size, D gene, CDR3 DNA, CDR3 protein. A D gene is named only where the DNA matches it firmly. Only part of the rows carry a size: once, few, many, or a class if the clone is expanded.

v_gene: TRBV19; j_gene: TRBJ2-5; abundance: .; d_gene: TRBD2; CDR3nt: TGTGCCAGTTCGACTAGCGGGGGCCCAGGGACCCAGTACTTC; CDR3aa: CASSTSGGPGTQYF
v_gene: TRBV13; j_gene: TRBJ2-2; abundance: .; d_gene: TRBD1; CDR3nt: TGTGCCAGCAGCTTAGGACAGGGGACCGGGGAGCTGTTTTTT; CDR3aa: CASSLGQGTGELFF
v_gene: TRBV7-6; j_gene: TRBJ1-1; abundance: .; d_gene: .; CDR3nt: TGTGCCAGCAGCCCAATCCGGGACAAAGCTTTCTTT; CDR3aa: CASSPIRDKAFF
v_gene: TRBV27; j_gene: TRBJ1-1; abundance: .; d_gene: .; CDR3nt: TGTGCCAGCAGTTTATGGGAGAACACTGAAGCTTTCTTT; CDR3aa: CASSLWENTEAFF
v_gene: TRBV2; j_gene: TRBJ2-1; abundance: .; d_gene: TRBD1; CDR3nt: TGTGCCATCCCCGGGACAGGGGTATACAATGAGCAGTTCTTC; CDR3aa: CAIPGTGVYNEQFF
v_gene: TRBV7-2; j_gene: TRBJ2-1; abundance: .; d_gene: TRBD2; CDR3nt: TGTGCCAGCAGCCCCCCCGCGGGGGGGCCCTATGAGCAGTTCTTC; CDR3aa: CASSPPAGGPYEQFF
v_gene: TRBV9; j_gene: TRBJ2-7; abundance: once; d_gene: .; CDR3nt: TGTGCCAGCAGCGCCCCGAATGGACAGTTCGAGCAGTACTTC; CDR3aa: CASSAPNGQFEQYF
v_gene: TRBV19; j_gene: TRBJ1-5; abundance: .; d_gene: .; CDR3nt: TGTGCCAGTAGTATAGTTTCGGGACGGGACATTAATCCCTTTTGGGGGCAGCCCCAGCATTTT; CDR3aa: CASSIVSGRDINPFWGQPQHF
v_gene: TRBV29-1; j_gene: TRBJ2-7; abundance: once; d_gene: .; CDR3nt: TGCAGCGTTGAAGGTCCGGGGGGCTTTAGTACCTACGAGCAGTACTTC; CDR3aa: CSVEGPGGFSTYEQYF
v_gene: TRBV6-1; j_gene: TRBJ2-7; abundance: .; d_gene: .; CDR3nt: TGTGCCAGCAGTGAATCGGACACCTACGAGCAGTACTTC; CDR3aa: CASSESDTYEQYF
v_gene: TRBV5-1; j_gene: TRBJ2-5; abundance: once; d_gene: TRBD1; CDR3nt: TGCGCCAGCAGCTTGGCAGGGGCAGGGGGAGAGACCCAGTACTTC; CDR3aa: CASSLAGAGGETQYF
v_gene: TRBV11-2; j_gene: TRBJ2-5; abundance: .; d_gene: .; CDR3nt: TGTGCCAGCAGCTTTTTAGTCGCGGAGGAGACCCAGTACTTC; CDR3aa: CASSFLVAEETQYF
v_gene: TRBV9; j_gene: TRBJ2-1; abundance: .; d_gene: .; CDR3nt: TGTGCCAGCAGCGACCGGACAGTCAATGAGCAGTTCTTC; CDR3aa: CASSDRTVNEQFF
v_gene: TRBV7-9; j_gene: TRBJ2-3; abundance: .; d_gene: TRBD2; CDR3nt: TGTGCCAGCAGCTTAAGGTCTGGTCCGCGGGAGGGCACAGATACGCAGTATTTT; CDR3aa: CASSLRSGPREGTDTQYF
v_gene: TRBV10-3; j_gene: TRBJ2-1; abundance: .; d_gene: TRBD1; CDR3nt: TGTGCCATCAGTGATGGACAGGGGGACAATGAGCAGTTCTTC; CDR3aa: CAISDGQGDNEQFF
v_gene: TRBV7-9; j_gene: TRBJ1-3; abundance: .; d_gene: TRBD1; CDR3nt: TGTGCCAGCAGCTCGGACAGGGAGGAAAACACCATATATTTT; CDR3aa: CASSSDREENTIYF
v_gene: TRBV5-5; j_gene: TRBJ2-7; abundance: .; d_gene: .; CDR3nt: TGTGCCAGCAGCTTGCAGTCAGCGGCCCGTGACGAGCAGTACTTC; CDR3aa: CASSLQSAARDEQYF
v_gene: TRBV28; j_gene: TRBJ1-5; abundance: .; d_gene: TRBD1; CDR3nt: TGTGCCACCGGGACAGGGCAAAATCAGCCCCAGCATTTT; CDR3aa: CATGTGQNQPQHF
v_gene: TRBV4-2; j_gene: TRBJ2-1; abundance: .; d_gene: TRBD2; CDR3nt: TGTGCCAGCAGCCAAGATTGGGACTACTACAATGAGCAGTTCTTC; CDR3aa: CASSQDWDYYNEQFF
v_gene: TRBV7-9; j_gene: TRBJ2-3; abundance: once; d_gene: .; CDR3nt: TGTGCCAGCACCAGCGTGGGCGGTACCACAGATACGCAGTATTTT; CDR3aa: CASTSVGGTTDTQYF
v_gene: TRBV4-1; j_gene: TRBJ2-1; abundance: .; d_gene: .; CDR3nt: TGCGCCAGCAGCCAAGAATATGCGACGTTGGGTGAGCAGTTCTTC; CDR3aa: CASSQEYATLGEQFF
v_gene: TRBV30; j_gene: TRBJ1-6; abundance: once; d_gene: .; CDR3nt: TGTGCCTGGAGTGTAAGGGACTATAATTCACCCCTCCACTTT; CDR3aa: CAWSVRDYNSPLHF
v_gene: TRBV7-6; j_gene: TRBJ2-7; abundance: .; d_gene: .; CDR3nt: TGTGCCAGCAGCTTAGAAGTCAGCTCCTACGAGCAGTACTTC; CDR3aa: CASSLEVSSYEQYF
v_gene: TRBV2; j_gene: TRBJ2-7; abundance: .; d_gene: .; CDR3nt: TGTGCCAGCACCGGGACGGTGAGCTACGAGCAGTACTTC; CDR3aa: CASTGTVSYEQYF
v_gene: TRBV6-6; j_gene: TRBJ1-1; abundance: .; d_gene: .; CDR3nt: TGTGCCAGCACCCCAGGTAGTGAAGCTTTCTTT; CDR3aa: CASTPGSEAFF
v_gene: TRBV6-6; j_gene: TRBJ2-3; abundance: .; d_gene: .; CDR3nt: TGTGCCAGCAGTTACATGGTTTCGACAGATACGCAGTATTTT; CDR3aa: CASSYMVSTDTQYF
v_gene: TRBV19; j_gene: TRBJ2-7; abundance: .; d_gene: .; CDR3nt: TGTGCCAGTAGTATGACGGGACTCTCCTACGAGCAGTACTTC; CDR3aa: CASSMTGLSYEQYF
v_gene: TRBV10-1; j_gene: TRBJ2-1; abundance: .; d_gene: .; CDR3nt: TGCGCCAGCAGTGACTCGATCTCCTACAATGAGCAGTTCTTC; CDR3aa: CASSDSISYNEQFF
v_gene: TRBV19; j_gene: TRBJ2-7; abundance: .; d_gene: .; CDR3nt: TGTGCCAGTAGTTCGGGACTCATCTACGAGCAGTACTTC; CDR3aa: CASSSGLIYEQYF
v_gene: TRBV19; j_gene: TRBJ2-3; abundance: .; d_gene: TRBD1; CDR3nt: TGTGCCAGTAGTGGTACAGGGGGCACCGCAGATACGCAGTATTTT; CDR3aa: CASSGTGGTADTQYF
v_gene: TRBV7-9; j_gene: TRBJ2-7; abundance: .; d_gene: TRBD1; CDR3nt: TGTGCCAGCAGCTCGGCGGGACAGGGGGCCTACGAGCAGTACTTC; CDR3aa: CASSSAGQGAYEQYF
v_gene: TRBV27; j_gene: TRBJ2-7; abundance: .; d_gene: .; CDR3nt: TGTGCCAGCAGTTTATTTCCGGACAAATCCTACGAGCAGTACTTC; CDR3aa: CASSLFPDKSYEQYF
v_gene: TRBV25-1; j_gene: TRBJ1-2; abundance: .; d_gene: .; CDR3nt: TGTGCCAGCAGTGATCCGGAGGGGATGCGTGGCTACACCTTC; CDR3aa: CASSDPEGMRGYTF
v_gene: TRBV9; j_gene: TRBJ2-5; abundance: .; d_gene: TRBD2; CDR3nt: TGTGCCAGCAGCGGGTTGGGGGGAGGGGAGACCCAGTACTTC; CDR3aa: CASSGLGGGETQYF
v_gene: TRBV2; j_gene: TRBJ1-3; abundance: .; d_gene: .; CDR3nt: TGTGCCAGCGGTGGATTTGGAAACACCATATATTTT; CDR3aa: CASGGFGNTIYF
v_gene: TRBV6-1; j_gene: TRBJ1-1; abundance: .; d_gene: .; CDR3nt: TGTGCCAGCAGTGAAGCGCACTGGGGAGCAGCTGAAGCTTTCTTT; CDR3aa: CASSEAHWGAAEAFF
v_gene: TRBV7-9; j_gene: TRBJ2-3; abundance: .; d_gene: TRBD2; CDR3nt: TGTGCCAGCAGTTCTGCGGGAGTAGTGCAGTATTTT; CDR3aa: CASSSAGVVQYF